One sample yielded the 2 T cell receptor beta chains listed below, sequenced in a study of blood T cell repertoires in COVID-19. The method was immunoSEQ multiplex PCR; TCRdb's version includes in-frame clones alone and lacks a portion of them. This sample has about 270,000 clones, with more than 80% found just once. Sequences were obtained from PBMCs or T cells enriched from blood (not recorded which). The receptor source for this set is a woman aged 25 to 39 with acute COVID-19.

The rearrangement links TRBV28 to TRBJ1-2, with a tentative D call TRBD1 (6 bases). Trimming cost V 6 bases and J 4 bases, with 9 bases left between them. The CDR3 is made up of 12 amino acids. Germline V CDR1 and CDR2: MDHEN, SYDVKM. The CDR3 coding sequence is TGTGCCAGCAGGGACAGTACCTATGGCTACACCTTC. Its translation: CASRDSTYGYTF.

The rearrangement links TRBV19 to TRBJ2-3; 7 nucleotides align to TRBD1. With V trimmed by 4 bases and J by 5 bases, 6 bases remained unmatched. From germline, CDR1 is LNHDA and CDR2 SQIVND (reference sequence). The CDR3 consists of 14 residues. DNA of the CDR3: TGTGCCAGTAGTACCGGACAGGCGCAAGATACGCAGTATTTT. Translation gives CASSTGQAQDTQYF.